The TCR beta chain described here comes from a study of CD8+ T cells in alopecia areata. Whole-study findings and limits: Possibly as an HLA-related effect, TCR sharing across patients appeared less clear than in mice.

Germline V lookup: CDR1 SGHRS, CDR2 YFSETQ. The CDR3 extends over 12 amino acids. Between the trimmed V and J ends, which lost 4 bases and 5 bases, there was a span of 10 bases. This clone was observed once. The antigen is undetermined. Following extraction, RNA underwent reverse transcription to cDNA, which served as the sequencing template. Repertoires were generated with immunoSEQ multiplex PCR, while TCRdb's copy carries only in-frame clones and drops some. The sample records 150,000 or so clones, about 89% being singletons. T lymphocytes (CD4+ and CD8+) were sorted from PBMCs. The sequence came from a human donor with alopecia areata. The rearrangement uses TRBV5-1 and TRBJ2-7; D perhaps matches TRBD1 (5 bases). The input for sequencing was CD8+ T cells sorted from blood, taken at week 0. CDR3 sequence: CASSVTDHEQYF. CDR3 DNA sequence: TGCGCCAGCAGCGTGACAGACCACGAGCAGTACTTC.